This T cell receptor (beta chain) was documented in a study of blood T cell repertoires in COVID-19. Study overall: From T cells, B-cell-depleted T cells, or PBMCs came the material, which was cDNA or gDNA.

The protocol was immunoSEQ multiplex PCR, while the TCRdb copy is restricted to in-frame clones and leaves out a portion. The sample has about 420,000 clones; 70% to 90% are singletons. Deletions cut 3 bases from V and 0 bases from J, with 15 bases between. The CDR3 totals 17 residues. Germline lookup yields CDR1 SGDLS and CDR2 YYNGEE. The genes are TRBV9 and TRBJ1-4, with a weak D call TRBD1 (6 bases). This receptor was taken from a man between 18 and 35 years old with COVID-19, enrolled during active disease. The sample taken for sequencing was peripheral blood. CDR3 in amino acids: CASSDPAGDATNEKLFF. The CDR3 nucleotides are TGTGCCAGCAGCGATCCGGCAGGGGACGCAACTAATGAAAAACTGTTTTTT.